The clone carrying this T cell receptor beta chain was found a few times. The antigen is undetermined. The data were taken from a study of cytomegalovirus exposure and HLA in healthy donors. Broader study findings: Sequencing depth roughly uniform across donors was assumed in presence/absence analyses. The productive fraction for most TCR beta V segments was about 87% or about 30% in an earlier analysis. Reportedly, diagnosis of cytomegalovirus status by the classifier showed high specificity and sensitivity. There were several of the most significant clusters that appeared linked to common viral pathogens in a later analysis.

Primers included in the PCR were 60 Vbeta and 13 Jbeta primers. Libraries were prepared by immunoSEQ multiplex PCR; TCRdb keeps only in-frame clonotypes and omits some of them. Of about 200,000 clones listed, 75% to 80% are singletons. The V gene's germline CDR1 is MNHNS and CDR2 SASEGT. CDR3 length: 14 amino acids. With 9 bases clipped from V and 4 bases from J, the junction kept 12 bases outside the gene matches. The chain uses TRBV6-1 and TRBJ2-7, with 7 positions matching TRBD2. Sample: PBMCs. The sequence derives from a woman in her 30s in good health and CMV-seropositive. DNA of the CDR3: TGTGCCAGTTTCGCGGGAGATTCGGGGTACGAGCAGTACTTC. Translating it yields CASFAGDSGYEQYF.